This T cell receptor beta chain comes out of a study of blood T cell repertoires in COVID-19. Germline-derived CDR1 and CDR2 are SQVTM and ANQGSEA. The V gene lost 4 bases and the J gene lost 0 bases, with 8 bases spanning the gap. The CDR3 sequence is 13 residues long. Using immunoSEQ multiplex PCR, the repertoire was profiled, and TCRdb retains in-frame clones only, with some absent. The profile covers some 350,000 clones, with about 90% appearing a single time and 2.5% to 4% taken by the ten largest. The sequence was collected from a young woman who had recovered from COVID-19. Sequenced sample: peripheral blood. The chain links TRBV29-1 to TRBJ2-3; D possibly corresponds to TRBD2 (5 bases). The CDR3 DNA is TGCAGCGTTGTGGTAGCGAGCACAGATACGCAGTATTTT. This encodes CSVVVASTDTQYF.